Listed here are 7 T cell receptor beta chains from one sample, sequenced in a study of T cell responses to AZD1222 COVID-19 vaccine. This table comes from immunoSEQ multiplex PCR, and its TCRdb copy is limited to in-frame clones, with some not included. The sample contains some 100,000 clones, roughly 88% of which appear only once. Sample: peripheral blood, taken on day 0 of AZD1222 vaccination. These receptors all stem from an adult in good health.

V and J are TRBV11-3 and TRBJ1-2; the D is unclear. V was shortened by 5 bases and J by 6 bases, with 7 bases between the two germline ends. The CDR3 contains 11 residues. Germline CDR1 reads SGHNT; CDR2 reads YENEEA. The CDR3 sequence is CASSLNDGYTF. In DNA, the CDR3 is TGTGCCAGCAGCCTGAACGATGGCTACACCTTC. The variable domain in full, completed from reference TRBV11-3 and TRBJ1-2, reads EAGVVQSPRYKIIEKKQPVAFWCNPISGHNTLYWYLQNLGQGPELLIRYENEEAVDDSQLPKDRFSAERLKGVDSTLKIQPAELGDSAVYLCASSLNDGYTFGSGTRLTVV.

The chain joins TRBV4-2 to TRBJ1-2, with 11 bases matching TRBD1. The CDR3 covers 16 residues. Germline CDR1 is LGHNA and CDR2 is YNFKEQ. Losses at the gene ends were 1 base for V and 4 bases for J; bases not matched to a gene: 5. Here the CDR3 DNA reads TGTGCCAGCAGCCAAGCCAGGACAGGGGGCCCCTATGGCTACACCTTC. Translated: CASSQARTGGPYGYTF.

The count of this clone is one. This sequence joins TRBV20-1 and TRBJ2-1; D is uncertain. Germline CDR1 DFQATT, CDR2 SNEGSKA (reference sequence). The CDR3 is 13 residues long. Trimming removed 3 bases at V and 4 bases at J, with 10 bases between. The chain's CDR3 is CSASSGGYNEQFF. As DNA, the CDR3 is TGCAGTGCTAGTTCTGGCGGTTACAATGAGCAGTTCTTC.

This clone has more than one count but fewer than ten. The gene calls are TRBV7-2 and TRBJ2-7; D not resolved. V was clipped by 5 bases and J by 4 bases, with 9 bases between them. CDR1 and CDR2 from the germline V gene are SGHTA and FQGNSA. The CDR3 covers 12 residues. In nucleotides, the CDR3 is TGTGCCAGCAGCCCCGACAAGTACGAGCAGTACTTC. Protein sequence: CASSPDKYEQYF.

The J gene is TRBJ2-3, the V gene TRBV29-1; possibly TRBD1 for D (5 bases). Germline V lookup: CDR1 SQVTM, CDR2 ANQGSEA. V was pared by 7 bases and J by 8 bases, with 13 bases between. The CDR3 runs 11 residues. CDR3 sequence (DNA): TGCAGCGCCGGACATCGCGGTACGCAGTATTTT. It is translated as CSAGHRGTQYF.

The chain combines TRBV18 with TRBJ1-4, with TRBD1 matching over 7 bases. V shed 1 base and J 8 bases; nucleotides not matched to a gene: 10. The length of the CDR3 is 16 residues. Germline CDR1 reads KGHSH; CDR2 reads LQKENI. DNA for the CDR3: TGTGCCAGCTCACCACTCGGACAGGCCCGGGGCGAAAAACTGTTTTTT. Translation gives CASSPLGQARGEKLFF.

This chain uses TRBV12-3 or TRBV12-4 with TRBJ2-4; 7 bases map to TRBD1. The CDR3 has 12 amino acids. After removal of 1 base from V and 16 bases from J, the junction contained 7 bases not matched to a gene. CDR3 loop: CASSLGTGLEYF. The CDR3 region has the DNA TGTGCCAGCAGTTTAGGGACAGGCTTGGAATACTTC.